These 12 T cell receptor beta chains share one sample of origin, sequenced in a study of shared clonotypes between healthy human individuals. Measured with immunoSEQ multiplex PCR; TCRdb has only the in-frame clones, and not every one. Counted here are fewer than 3 million clones, just under 95% occurring once; the ten biggest clones make up about 0.36%. The material sequenced was naive CD4+ T cells from PBMCs. The sample's subset: CD45RA+ positively selected. Every receptor here comes from a man aged 18 to 35 in good health. Some clones in this sample may be carry-over from other donors' samples.

The chain couples TRBV19 to TRBJ1-5; D not certain. V gave up 7 bases and J gave up 2 bases, with 12 bases separating them. The CDR3 contains 14 residues. Germline V gene lookup returns CDR1 LNHDA and CDR2 SQIVND (reference sequence). CDR3 loop: CASTSGDRNQPQHF. As DNA, the CDR3 is TGTGCCAGTACATCCGGGGATCGCAATCAGCCCCAGCATTTT.

The J gene is TRBJ1-3, the V gene TRBV7-9, with 7 bases matching TRBD1. This CDR3 is 14 amino acids long. Per germline, CDR1 SEHNR and CDR2 FQNEAQ (reference sequence). The V segment lost 5 bases and the J segment 4 bases; nucleotides outside the gene matches: 5. CDR3 in amino acids: CASSLPGQGNTIYF. DNA of the CDR3: TGTGCCAGCAGCCTACCGGGACAGGGAAACACCATATATTTT.

This clone was detected once. The chain carries TRBV28 and TRBJ1-5; no clear D. V shed 7 bases and J shed 6 bases, with 10 bases lying between them. Germline values: CDR1 MDHEN, CDR2 SYDVKM. This CDR3 is built from 12 residues. In DNA, the CDR3 is TGTGCCAGCACCTCGCCGGGTCAGCCCCAGCATTTT. Translated, it gives CASTSPGQPQHF.

The chain recombines TRBV5-1 with TRBJ1-1; 11 bases fit TRBD1. V was pared by 3 bases and J by 3 bases, with 4 bases of the junction left unmatched. The germline V gene has CDR1 SGHRS and CDR2 YFSETQ. This CDR3 has 15 residues. This CDR3 is CASSWAGQGDTEAFF. The DNA of the CDR3 is TGCGCCAGCAGCTGGGCGGGACAGGGGGACACTGAAGCTTTCTTT.

The gene calls are TRBV2 and TRBJ1-2, with D maybe TRBD1 (6 bases). The ends were cut back, 6 bases at V and 6 bases at J, with 14 bases in the middle. The CDR3 covers 13 residues. Germline assignment: CDR1 SNHLY and CDR2 FYNNEI. CDR3: CASSRTGSDGYTF. Here the CDR3 DNA reads TGTGCCAGCAGCCGAACAGGGTCTGATGGCTACACCTTC.

In this sample, this clone turned up once. The chain recombines TRBV28 with TRBJ2-3; 8 bases agree with TRBD1. V dropped 6 bases and J dropped 5; count of bases not matched to a gene: 4. CDR1 and CDR2 from the germline V gene are MDHEN and SYDVKM. CDR3 size: 13 residues. CDR3 region: CASRTGAIDTQYF. CDR3 coding DNA: TGTGCCAGCAGGACAGGGGCGATAGATACGCAGTATTTT.

V is TRBV5-1 and J is TRBJ2-2, with 8 bases matching TRBD2. J gave up 2 bases and V 1 base, and 7 bases lay outside the gene matches. The V gene's germline CDR1 is SGHRS and CDR2 YFSETQ. The CDR3 length is 17 residues. The CDR3, as DNA: TGCGCCAGCAGCTTGACGGGAGGGCCAAGAAACACCGGGGAGCTGTTTTTT. Protein sequence: CASSLTGGPRNTGELFF.

J is TRBJ2-3 and V is TRBV5-1; D not certain. V was trimmed by 0 bases and J by 6 bases, leaving 11 bases between them. The CDR3 covers 14 residues. Germline V gene data show CDR1 as SGHRS and CDR2 as YFSETQ. CDR3 in amino acids: CASSLGAVWDTQYF. The CDR3, as DNA: TGCGCCAGCAGCTTGGGTGCGGTGTGGGATACGCAGTATTTT. The whole variable domain, remainder taken from reference TRBV5-1 and TRBJ2-3, is KAGVTQTPRYLIKTRGQQVTLSCSPISGHRSVSWYQQTPGQGLQFLFEYFSETQRNKGNFPGRFSGRQFSNSRSEMNVSTLELGDSALYLCASSLGAVWDTQYFGPGTRLTVL.

Points on this clone: The same CDR3 also results from other DNA sequences found in this sample. The CDR3 is CASSFRGLETQYF. DNA for the CDR3: TGTGCCAGCAGCTTCAGGGGGCTAGAGACCCAGTACTTC. The rearrangement links TRBV27 to TRBJ2-5, with 8 bases that match TRBD1. This CDR3 region has 13 residues. Germline CDR1 MNHEY, CDR2 SMNVEV (reference sequence). The V gene end was trimmed by 6 bases and the J gene end by 4 bases; junction bases not matched to a gene: 4.

The chain combines TRBV5-1 with TRBJ2-4; unclear D gene. Germline V CDR1 and CDR2: SGHRS, YFSETQ. Deletions cut 3 bases from V and 4 bases from J, with 14 bases between. The CDR3 contains 15 residues. CDR3 residues: CASSSAPSRKNIQYF. DNA for the CDR3: TGCGCCAGCAGCTCCGCGCCATCCCGGAAAAACATTCAGTACTTC.

On this clone: This sample also contains other DNA sequences that code for the same CDR3. The rearrangement joins TRBV5-1 to TRBJ2-7, with a tentative D call TRBD2 (6 bases). CDR3 length: 13 amino acids. V was trimmed by 4 bases and J by 3 bases, leaving 11 bases between them. In germline, CDR1 is SGHRS, CDR2 YFSETQ. This CDR3 reads CASSPGTYYEQYF. In DNA form, the CDR3 reads TGCGCCAGCAGCCCAGGGACTTACTACGAGCAGTACTTC.

V usage is TRBV30 and J usage is TRBJ2-3, with a weak D call TRBD1 (6 bases). The germline gives CDR1 GTSNPN, CDR2 SVGIG (reference sequence). This CDR3 has 13 residues. Trimming took 7 bases from V and 3 from J, leaving 14 bases between them. The CDR3 coding sequence is TGTGCCTCGTGGACAGAGGCGACAGATACGCAGTATTTT. Residues: CASWTEATDTQYF. The variable domain in full, completed from reference TRBV30 and TRBJ2-3, reads SQTIHQWPATLVQPVGSPLSLECTVEGTSNPNLYWYRQAAGRGLQLLFYSVGIGQISSEVPQNLSASRPQDRQFILSSKKLLLSDSGFYLCASWTEATDTQYFGPGTRLTVL.